This TCR beta chain was documented in a study of regulatory T cells in long-lasting Graves disease. The time point is: persistent/refractory GD, antithyroid drugs over 5 years with positive TRAb. From RNA extracted from PBMCs, the TCR library was made. iRepertoire HTBI primers and Arm-PCR of CDR3 regions built TCR beta libraries. In TCRdb, the multiplex PCR reads were re-called with MiXCR into one record per CDR3 protein. The profile shows about half a million distinct CDR3 sequences, approximately 23% of them singletons. This clonotype has at least ten counts. The antigen is not known. This CDR3 is 12 amino acids long. Trimming cost V 11 bases and J 3 bases; bases outside gene matches: 7. Germline values: CDR1 MNHNS, CDR2 SASEGT. Study-wide findings and caveats: The study examined only peripheral blood, not thyroid tissue. TCR diversity was lower in persistent Graves' patients (versus newly diagnosed ones).

The genes are TRBV6-1 and TRBJ2-7; 7 bases fit TRBD1. The sequences come from peripheral blood mononuclear cells (PBMCs), collected when the disease was refractory, from a patient treated with antithyroid drugs. This clonotype originated in a female donor with Graves disease. The CDR3 reads CAASGTVYEQYF. The DNA of the CDR3 is TGTGCCGCCTCCGGGACAGTCTACGAGCAGTACTTC.